The T cell receptor beta chain under discussion was sequenced for a study of T cells in localized non-small cell lung cancer. J lost 6 bases, V lost 0 bases, and 7 bases had no gene match. The CDR3 has 15 amino acids. Germline values: CDR1 LGHNA, CDR2 YNFKEQ. Clones were sequenced by immunoSEQ multiplex PCR, and TCRdb holds only the in-frame ones, with some missing. The profile shows about 77,000 clones, 88% of them singletons. Whole-study findings and limits: Maximal T cell clonality occurred in uninvolved adjacent lung, with tumor ranking below it.

To note about this clone: Its cognate antigen is unknown.

This receptor was identified in a woman between 35 and 75 years old with stage I squamous cell lung carcinoma. This rearrangement joins TRBV4-2 to TRBJ1-2; TRBD1 agrees at 7 bases. The source material was peripheral blood, sampled before any cancer treatment. The CDR3 nucleotides read TGTGCCAGCAGCCAAGATCCAGGGGGAAAGGATGGCTACACCTTC. This encodes CASSQDPGGKDGYTF.